Below are 3 T cell receptor beta chains sequenced from a single sample in a study of OX40 agonist ivuxolimab in advanced cancers. Clones were read by immunoSEQ multiplex PCR, and TCRdb kept only the in-frame ones, dropping some. The sample has more than 15,000 clones, roughly four fifths seen once; the top ten hold more than 2%. The source material was CD4+ or CD8+ T cells sorted from blood, sampled in a trial of the OX40 agonist ivuxolimab. The receptors derive from an adult with an advanced solid tumor such as melanoma, head and neck, liver or kidney cancer.

The chain couples TRBV5-1 to TRBJ2-1; 10 positions match TRBD2. With V trimmed by 4 bases and J by 5 bases, 6 bases remained unmatched. Germline V lookup: CDR1 SGHRS, CDR2 YFSETQ. The CDR3 has 15 amino acids. As DNA, the CDR3 is TGCGCCAGCAGCCGAAGGACTAGCGGAAACAATGAGCAGTTCTTC. Translated, it gives CASSRRTSGNNEQFF.

V and J are TRBV19 and TRBJ2-5; no reliable D call. The V end lost 7 bases, the J end lost 8 bases, and 17 bases lay between the germline ends. CDR1 is LNHDA and CDR2 is SQIVND in the germline V gene (reference sequence). The CDR3 has 13 amino acids. The CDR3 bases are TGTGCCAGTACCCCTTCTGGGGTGGCTACCCAGTACTTC. This codes for CASTPSGVATQYF. The complete variable domain, with remaining parts taken from reference TRBV19 and TRBJ2-5, reads DGGITQSPKYLFRKEGQNVTLSCEQNLNHDAMYWYRQDPGQGLRLIYYSQIVNDFQKGDIAEGYSVSREKKESFPLTVTSAQKNPTAFYLCASTPSGVATQYFGPGTRLLVL.

The chain is built from TRBV27 and TRBJ2-2, with 7 nucleotides matching TRBD1. Germline V CDR1 and CDR2: MNHEY, SMNVEV (reference sequence). CDR3 length: 13 residues. V trimming: 9 bases; J trimming: 5 bases; junction bases outside the gene matches: 6. CDR3: CASRQGSTGELFF. CDR3 DNA: TGTGCCAGTAGACAGGGTTCAACCGGGGAGCTGTTTTTT.